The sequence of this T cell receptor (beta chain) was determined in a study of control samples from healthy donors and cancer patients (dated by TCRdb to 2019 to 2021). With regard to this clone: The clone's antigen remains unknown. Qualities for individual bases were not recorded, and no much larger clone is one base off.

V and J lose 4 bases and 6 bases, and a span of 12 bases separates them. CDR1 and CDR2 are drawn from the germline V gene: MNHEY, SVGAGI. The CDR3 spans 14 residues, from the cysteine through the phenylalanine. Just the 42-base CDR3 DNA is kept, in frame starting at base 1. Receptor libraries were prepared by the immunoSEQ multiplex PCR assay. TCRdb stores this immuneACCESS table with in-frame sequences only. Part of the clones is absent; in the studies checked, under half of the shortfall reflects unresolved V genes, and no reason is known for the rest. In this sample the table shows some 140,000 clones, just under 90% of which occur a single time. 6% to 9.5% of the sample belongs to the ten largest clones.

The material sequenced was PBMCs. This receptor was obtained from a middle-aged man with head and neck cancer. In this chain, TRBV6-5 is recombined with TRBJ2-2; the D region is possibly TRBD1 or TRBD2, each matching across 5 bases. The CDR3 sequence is CASSWLGTPGELFF. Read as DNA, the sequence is TGTGCCAGCAGTTGGCTCGGGACCCCCGGGGAGCTGTTTTTT.